This T cell receptor (beta chain) was sequenced during a study of cytomegalovirus exposure and HLA in healthy donors. Study at large: Earlier, approximately 180 million T cells were analyzed, and fewer than 120 million unique TCR beta sequences were found among them. General study points: Follow-up analysis later connected one missense variant in DCLRE1C with trimming of TCR beta V- and J-genes.

All the people who gave samples were healthy bone marrow donors. A word on this clone: Its antigen is currently unknown.

60 Vbeta and 13 Jbeta primers were used in PCR. The protocol was immunoSEQ multiplex PCR, while the TCRdb copy is restricted to in-frame clones and leaves out a portion. The sample includes around 130,000 clones. This TCR came from a woman aged 60-75 years in good health and CMV-seronegative. The sample was PBMCs.

In nucleotides, the CDR3 is TGTGCCAGCAGCTTATATCCGGGACAGGGTGGCGGGGAGCTGTTTTTT. Encoded protein: CASSLYPGQGGGELFF. The chain has TRBV7-9 and TRBJ2-2; the match to TRBD1 covers 9 bases. Germline trimming cut 2 bases from V and 7 bases from J; bases unmatched to any gene: 8. The CDR3 runs 16 residues. Per the germline V gene, CDR1 is SEHNR and CDR2 is FQNEAQ (reference sequence).